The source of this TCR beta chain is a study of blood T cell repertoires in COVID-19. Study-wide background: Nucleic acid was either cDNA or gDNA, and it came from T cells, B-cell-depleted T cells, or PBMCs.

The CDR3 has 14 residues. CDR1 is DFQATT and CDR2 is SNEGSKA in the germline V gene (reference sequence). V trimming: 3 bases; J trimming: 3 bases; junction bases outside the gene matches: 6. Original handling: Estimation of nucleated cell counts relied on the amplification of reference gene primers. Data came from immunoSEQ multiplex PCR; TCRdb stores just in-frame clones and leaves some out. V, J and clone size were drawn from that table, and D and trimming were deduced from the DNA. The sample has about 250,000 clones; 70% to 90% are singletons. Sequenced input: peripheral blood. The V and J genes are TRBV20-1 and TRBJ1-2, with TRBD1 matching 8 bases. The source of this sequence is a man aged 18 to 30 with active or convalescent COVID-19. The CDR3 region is CSASGEQGDYGYTF. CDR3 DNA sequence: TGCAGTGCTAGTGGTGAACAGGGGGACTATGGCTACACCTTC.